The clone carrying this T cell receptor beta chain was observed at least ten times. The antigen remains undetermined. Trimming removed 1 base at V and 0 bases at J, with 7 bases between. CDR1 is LNHDA and CDR2 is SQIVND in the germline V gene (reference sequence). The CDR3 has 15 amino acids. Patients sequenced had flow cytometry evidence of CD8+CD57+ cell expansion. Using genomic DNA as the template, TCR beta VDJ and CDR3 profiling was carried out. From the reads, TCRdb called clonotypes with MiXCR, one entry per CDR3 protein. The sample shows about 160,000 distinct CDR3 sequences, about half of them seen only once. The sample originates from a study of CD8+CD57+ T cells in acquired aplastic anemia. Study-wide context: Sorting CD4+ and CD8+ cells gave DNA averaging approximately 3 ug.

Notes on the study in general: Patients and controls shared twenty-nine CD8+ CDR3 sequences, highly expressed in patients.

The specimen sequenced was sorted CD4+, CD8+, or CD8+CD57+ T cells (not recorded which) from PBMCs. The chain uses TRBV19 and TRBJ2-1, with D tentatively TRBD2 (6 bases). This TCR was recovered from a human donor with aplastic anemia. The chain's CDR3 is CASSIAGSSYNEQFF. In DNA, the CDR3 is TGTGCCAGTAGTATAGCCGGGAGCTCCTACAATGAGCAGTTCTTC.